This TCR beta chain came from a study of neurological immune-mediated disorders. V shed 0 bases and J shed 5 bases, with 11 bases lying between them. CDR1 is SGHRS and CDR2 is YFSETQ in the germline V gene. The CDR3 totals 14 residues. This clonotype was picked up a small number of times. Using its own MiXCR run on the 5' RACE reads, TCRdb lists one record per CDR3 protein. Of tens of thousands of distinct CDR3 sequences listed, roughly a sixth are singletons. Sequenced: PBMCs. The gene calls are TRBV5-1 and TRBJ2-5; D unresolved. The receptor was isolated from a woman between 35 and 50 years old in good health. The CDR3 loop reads CASSLEGKGETQYF. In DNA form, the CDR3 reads TGCGCCAGCAGCTTGGAAGGAAAGGGTGAGACCCAGTACTTC.